Listed here are 14 T cell receptor beta chains from one sample, sequenced in a study of tumor-infiltrating lymphocytes in localized non-small cell lung cancer. TCRdb's copy holds only in-frame clones and misses some; the assay was immunoSEQ multiplex PCR. This table has about 16,000 clones, over 70% appearing once. Material for sequencing was lung tumor tissue. The receptors shown here come from a human donor with non-small cell lung cancer.

The rearrangement joins TRBV4-3 to TRBJ1-1, with D maybe TRBD1 (5 bases). There are 15 residues in the CDR3. The V and J ends lost 2 bases and 0 bases respectively, with 10 bases between them. The germline V gene encodes CDR1 LGHNA and CDR2 YSLEER. Here the CDR3 reads CASSQYGTLNTEAFF. CDR3 in DNA: TGCGCCAGCAGCCAATATGGGACGCTGAACACTGAAGCTTTCTTT.

The chain combines TRBV7-8 with TRBJ1-2; D perhaps matches TRBD1 (5 bases). This CDR3 contains 13 residues. Germline CDR1 SGHVS, CDR2 FQNEAQ. The germline V and J ends were trimmed by 5 bases and 2 bases, with 9 bases remaining between them. Here the CDR3 DNA reads TGTGCCAGCAGCCGCGACAGAAACTATGGCTACACCTTC. This encodes CASSRDRNYGYTF.

This clone appeared a few times. The chain combines TRBV19 with TRBJ2-1; 13 bases are a match to TRBD2. Germline CDR1 LNHDA, CDR2 SQIVND (reference sequence). Trimming at V came to 6 bases and at J to 2 bases, leaving 4 bases not matched to a gene. This CDR3 has 16 amino acids. CDR3 sequence (DNA): TGTGCCAGTAGAGGACTAGCGGGGGTTACCTACAATGAGCAGTTCTTC. Its protein product is CASRGLAGVTYNEQFF.

About this clone itself: Other DNA sequences in this sample translate to the same CDR3. The V call is TRBV29-1, the J call TRBJ2-7, with TRBD1 matching over 7 bases. V gave up 6 bases and J gave up 3 bases; unmatched junction bases: 2. In germline, CDR1 is SQVTM, CDR2 ANQGSEA. The CDR3 extends over 11 amino acids. CDR3 residues: CSVWDSYEQYF. The CDR3 DNA reads as TGCAGCGTGTGGGACAGCTACGAGCAGTACTTC.

A few counts support this clone. This sequence joins TRBV7-2 and TRBJ2-7; D not resolved. V was pared by 4 bases and J by 5 bases, with 15 bases between. Germline values: CDR1 SGHTA, CDR2 FQGNSA. The CDR3 has 14 residues. Here the CDR3 reads CASSSTPVNDEQYF. The CDR3 DNA is TGTGCCAGCAGCTCTACCCCAGTGAACGACGAGCAGTACTTC.

The gene calls are TRBV5-4 and TRBJ1-2, with 8 bases matching TRBD1. The CDR3 spans 13 residues. The germline gives CDR1 SGHNT, CDR2 YYREEE (reference sequence). The junction had 6 bases not matched to a gene; V was cut back by 3 bases and J by 8 bases. DNA of the CDR3: TGTGCCAGCAGCTGGGGGACAGGAGACGGCTACACCTTC. Encoded protein: CASSWGTGDGYTF.

This clone has just one count. In DNA, the CDR3 is TGCGCCAGCAGCTTACCCGGGACTAGCGGCACAGATACGCAGTATTTT. As protein: CASSLPGTSGTDTQYF. V and J are TRBV5-1 and TRBJ2-3; TRBD2 aligns across 10 bases. Germline V lookup: CDR1 SGHRS, CDR2 YFSETQ. This CDR3 is 16 amino acids long. After removal of 2 bases from V and 1 base from J, the junction contained 4 bases not matched to a gene.

The count of this clone is one. CDR3 in amino acids: CASSPSPLAGGTGELFF. The CDR3 DNA sequence: TGTGCCAGCAGCCCATCGCCACTAGCGGGGGGCACCGGGGAGCTGTTTTTT. The chain carries TRBV7-9 and TRBJ2-2; 12 nucleotides agree with TRBD2. The CDR3 totals 17 residues. In germline, CDR1 is SEHNR, CDR2 FQNEAQ (reference sequence). After removal of 5 bases from V and 4 bases from J, the junction contained 8 bases not matched to a gene.

The J gene is TRBJ1-4, the V gene TRBV7-2; D is unresolved. The CDR3 is made up of 14 amino acids. The germline gives CDR1 SGHTA, CDR2 FQGNSA. Trimming took 4 bases from V and 4 from J, leaving 10 bases between them. CDR3 DNA sequence: TGTGCCAGCAGCTCACAGTGGGGTAATGAAAAACTGTTTTTT. Translation: CASSSQWGNEKLFF.

This clone came up a few times. V and J are TRBV19 and TRBJ2-2; D uncertain. With 4 bases removed from V and 1 base from J, the gap between germline ends came to 10 bases. This CDR3 spans 15 amino acids. Per the germline V gene, CDR1 is LNHDA and CDR2 is SQIVND (reference sequence). The CDR3 bases are TGTGCCAGTAGTAAGCGACTGGGGAACACCGGGGAGCTGTTTTTT. Protein sequence: CASSKRLGNTGELFF.

In regard to this clone: Relative to the germline gene, one junction end is altered; a read error may explain this. V usage is TRBV19 and J usage is TRBJ1-1; 7 bases are shared with TRBD1. Per the germline V gene, CDR1 is LNHDA and CDR2 is SQIVND (reference sequence). This CDR3 region has 16 residues. The DNA for the CDR3 is TGTGCCAGTTGCCGGGACAGTTTCGCACTGAACGCTGAAGCTTTCTTT. Its protein is CASCRDSFALNAEAFF.

In this sample, this clone turned up a few times. The chain employs TRBV5-1 and TRBJ1-2; TRBD1 is a possible D gene (6 bases). CDR1 SGHRS and CDR2 YFSETQ come from the germline V gene. The CDR3 totals 13 residues. The V end lost 3 bases, the J end lost 4 bases, and 10 bases lay between the germline ends. CDR3 region: CASSSGEIYGYTF. The CDR3 DNA is TGCGCCAGCAGCTCAGGGGAAATCTATGGCTACACCTTC. Based on the CDR3 plus reference TRBV5-1 and TRBJ1-2, the full variable domain is KAGVTQTPRYLIKTRGQQVTLSCSPISGHRSVSWYQQTPGQGLQFLFEYFSETQRNKGNFPGRFSGRQFSNSRSEMNVSTLELGDSALYLCASSSGEIYGYTFGSGTRLTVV.

The rearrangement uses TRBV10-3 and TRBJ2-7; 14 nucleotides line up with TRBD2. The CDR3 has 16 amino acids. Germline CDR1 ENHRY, CDR2 SYGVKD. The V segment lost 5 bases and the J segment 6 bases; nucleotides outside the gene matches: 9. The CDR3 sequence is CAISRKTGTSGGEQYF. The CDR3 region has the DNA TGTGCCATCAGTCGTAAAACCGGGACTAGCGGGGGCGAGCAGTACTTC.

This chain connects TRBV10-3 to TRBJ1-3, with no clear D. Germline V gene sequence: CDR1 ENHRY, CDR2 SYGVKD. The CDR3 is made up of 13 amino acids. Trimming left V 3 bases short and J 3 bases short, with 6 bases between. Here the CDR3 DNA reads TGTGCCATCAGTGAAACGGGTGGAAACACCATATATTTT. Amino acids: CAISETGGNTIYF.